The 28 T cell receptor beta chains below all came from one sample that was sequenced in a study of T cells after yellow fever vaccination. TCRdb reprocessed the 5' RACE reads via MiXCR and lists one record per CDR3 protein. Among under 55,000 distinct CDR3 sequences, under 8% were seen once, and the ten largest hold 15%. Sequencing was performed on CD8+ T cells not binding an NS4B(214-222) dextramer, sorted from PBMCs, taken 45 days after the yellow fever booster vaccination. The receptor source for this set is a man younger than 45 who received the YFV17D yellow fever vaccine.

This clonotype was counted between two and nine times. The chain uses TRBV5-5 and TRBJ1-2; 9 nucleotides match TRBD1. Germline V gene sequence: CDR1 SGHKS, CDR2 YYEKEE (reference sequence). The J segment lost 8 bases and the V segment lost 3 bases, leaving 5 bases of the junction unmatched. The CDR3 totals 13 residues. The CDR3: CASSYGTGQGYTF. The DNA of the CDR3 is TGTGCCAGCAGCTACGGGACAGGGCAAGGCTACACCTTC. The complete variable domain, with remaining parts taken from reference TRBV5-5 and TRBJ1-2, reads DAGVTQSPTHLIKTRGQQVTLRCSPISGHKSVSWYQQVLGQGPQFIFQYYEKEERGRGNFPDRFSARQFPNYSSELNVNALLLGDSALYLCASSYGTGQGYTFGSGTRLTVV.

This clonotype was seen many times. This chain connects TRBV6-5 to TRBJ1-4; no reliable D call. Trimming removed 4 bases from V and 0 bases from J, with 9 bases in between. The CDR3 length is 15 residues. The germline CDR1 and CDR2 sequences are MNHEY and SVGAGI. CDR3 in amino acids: CASSFTDATNEKLFF. In DNA, the CDR3 is TGTGCCAGCAGTTTCACCGATGCAACTAATGAAAAACTGTTTTTT.

Ten or more counts support this clonotype. This chain joins TRBV5-1 and TRBJ1-1; D unclear. Per germline, CDR1 SGHRS and CDR2 YFSETQ. This CDR3 has 14 residues. With 0 bases removed from V and 6 bases from J, the gap between germline ends came to 12 bases. The CDR3 is CASSLVGGVSEAFF. The CDR3 DNA follows: TGCGCCAGCAGCTTGGTTGGTGGGGTCTCTGAAGCTTTCTTT.

V and J are TRBV19 and TRBJ2-7, with TRBD1 as a possible D gene (6 bases). CDR1 is LNHDA and CDR2 is SQIVND in the germline V gene (reference sequence). V dropped 7 bases and J dropped 3 bases, with 13 bases sitting between them. This CDR3 has 13 amino acids. The CDR3 region is CASTNPGHYEQYF. In nucleotides, the CDR3 is TGTGCCAGTACCAACCCGGGACACTACGAGCAGTACTTC.

There are many counts of this clonotype. The chain combines TRBV20-1 with TRBJ2-2; 7 nucleotides align to TRBD2. CDR1 DFQATT and CDR2 SNEGSKA come from the germline V gene (reference sequence). Trimming cost V 1 base and J 4 bases; bases outside gene matches: 3. This CDR3 comprises 14 residues. The CDR3 protein is CSARASGLTGELFF. For the CDR3, the DNA is TGCAGTGCTAGAGCTAGCGGCCTCACCGGGGAGCTGTTTTTT.

This clonotype was counted many times. The chain employs TRBV7-9 and TRBJ1-1, with TRBD1 identical over 8 bases. The CDR3 covers 13 residues. CDR1 and CDR2 (germline): SEHNR, FQNEAQ (reference sequence). The trim removed 6 bases at V and 4 bases at J, leaving 4 bases unmatched. Written as DNA, the CDR3 is TGTGCCAGCAGGCAGGGGGCCGGCACTGAAGCTTTCTTT. Its translation is CASRQGAGTEAFF.

This clonotype was seen many times. V gene TRBV10-3 combines with J gene TRBJ2-3, with 7 bases aligning to TRBD2. The CDR3 covers 15 residues. With 3 bases clipped from V and 4 bases from J, the junction kept 7 bases outside the gene matches. Germline CDR1 is ENHRY and CDR2 is SYGVKD. This chain's CDR3 is CAISDVNSGSDTQYF. DNA of the CDR3: TGTGCCATCAGTGATGTGAATAGCGGGTCAGATACGCAGTATTTT.

Notes on this clonotype: This sequence may be a read error, since a much larger clone differs from it by one base. V gene TRBV14 combines with J gene TRBJ2-2; D might be TRBD1 (6 bases). The CDR3 is 13 amino acids. Trimming stripped 9 bases from V and 10 bases from J, with 18 bases between. Germline CDR1 and CDR2: SGHDN and FVKESK. The CDR3 sequence: CARFYRVSVELFF. In DNA, the CDR3 is TGTGCCAGATTCTACAGGGTGAGCGTGGAGCTGTTTTTT.

This clonotype was seen only a few times. The rearrangement joins TRBV10-2 to TRBJ2-5, with 9 bases matching TRBD2. CDR1 is WSHSY, CDR2 SAAADI, per germline. CDR3 length equals 15 residues. J gave up 8 bases and V 7 bases, and 14 bases lay outside the gene matches. The CDR3 sequence is CASTPGVAGVDTQYF. The DNA for the CDR3 is TGCGCCAGCACTCCCGGGGTAGCGGGAGTTGATACCCAGTACTTC.

This clonotype was recorded many times. The V and J genes are TRBV7-9 and TRBJ1-6, with TRBD1 identical over 7 bases. The CDR3 is 17 amino acids. Germline CDR1 is SEHNR and CDR2 is FQNEAQ (reference sequence). The junction had 4 bases not matched to a gene; V was cut back by 2 bases and J by 0 bases. As DNA, the CDR3 is TGTGCCAGCAGCTTAAGAGGACAGGACTCCTATAATTCACCCCTCCACTTT. This encodes CASSLRGQDSYNSPLHF.

This clonotype was seen ten or more times. This rearrangement joins TRBV29-1 to TRBJ2-5, with no clear D. CDR3 size: 12 residues. V was clipped by 3 bases and J by 5 bases, with 10 bases between them. The germline V gene encodes CDR1 SQVTM and CDR2 ANQGSEA. Written as DNA, the CDR3 is TGCAGCGTTGATCACGTCGGGGAGACCCAGTACTTC. This encodes CSVDHVGETQYF.

This clonotype turned up a few times. This chain connects TRBV27 to TRBJ2-2, with 8 bases fitting TRBD2. This CDR3 region has 15 residues. V dropped 3 bases and J dropped 4; count of bases not matched to a gene: 4. Germline assignment: CDR1 MNHEY and CDR2 SMNVEV (reference sequence). The CDR3 loop is CASSFSAGVTGELFF. DNA of the CDR3: TGTGCCAGCAGTTTTTCAGCGGGAGTCACCGGGGAGCTGTTTTTT.

This clonotype showed up many times. The chain is built from TRBV28 and TRBJ2-7; TRBD1 is a possible D gene (6 bases). In germline, CDR1 is MDHEN, CDR2 SYDVKM. CDR3 length: 14 residues. Trimming left V 7 bases short and J 2 bases short, with 15 bases between. For the CDR3, the DNA is TGTGCCAGCACCCAGGGGATGGGGACCTACGAGCAGTACTTC. Protein sequence: CASTQGMGTYEQYF.

This clonotype was seen only a few times. V gene TRBV6-1 combines with J gene TRBJ2-1; 8 bases fit TRBD1. Germline CDR1 reads MNHNS; CDR2 reads SASEGT. The CDR3 covers 13 residues. J gave up 7 bases and V 8 bases, and 7 bases lay outside the gene matches. CDR3 loop: CASQPGGWNEQFF. The CDR3 DNA is TGTGCCAGCCAACCAGGGGGCTGGAATGAGCAGTTCTTC.

This clonotype has a count of ten or more. The chain links TRBV6-5 to TRBJ1-6; D is perhaps TRBD1 (6 bases). Per germline, CDR1 MNHEY and CDR2 SVGAGI. V lost 4 bases and J lost 9, with 22 bases in between. CDR3 length: 17 amino acids. The CDR3 sequence: CASSLAERGGSVSPLHF. CDR3 sequence (DNA): TGTGCCAGCAGTTTGGCCGAAAGAGGGGGGTCGGTTTCACCCCTCCACTTT.

This clonotype was seen ten or more times. The V call is TRBV29-1, the J call TRBJ2-2; D is unresolved. V was shortened by 7 bases and J by 4 bases, with 10 bases between the two germline ends. Looked up from germline, CDR1 is SQVTM and CDR2 is ANQGSEA. The CDR3 is 12 amino acids. This CDR3 reads CSAVIGTGELFF. DNA for the CDR3: TGCAGCGCCGTTATCGGCACCGGGGAGCTGTTTTTT.

This clonotype was picked up many times. The genes are TRBV6-5 and TRBJ2-1; 10 bases are shared with TRBD2. Germline CDR1 and CDR2: MNHEY and SVGAGI. V dropped 2 bases and J dropped 5; count of bases not matched to a gene: 6. The CDR3 length is 16 residues. The CDR3 DNA reads as TGTGCCAGCAGTTACCTGCTAGCGGGAGCCCACAATGAGCAGTTCTTC. It is translated as CASSYLLAGAHNEQFF.

This clonotype was found many times. The chain recombines TRBV12-3 or TRBV12-4 with TRBJ2-1, with D uncertain. The CDR3 covers 11 residues. V shed 5 bases and J shed 9 bases, with 8 bases lying between them. This CDR3 is CASSVMSEQFF. The CDR3 DNA reads TGTGCCAGCAGTGTTATGAGTGAGCAGTTCTTC.

The rearrangement links TRBV12-3 or TRBV12-4 to TRBJ2-5, with 8 nucleotides matching TRBD2. After removal of 6 bases from V and 3 bases from J, the junction contained 3 bases not matched to a gene. The CDR3 runs to 13 residues. CDR3 sequence reads: CASRDSGKETQYF. CDR3 in DNA: TGTGCCAGCAGAGATAGCGGGAAAGAGACCCAGTACTTC.

Many counts were recorded for this clonotype. This chain links TRBV20-1 with TRBJ2-3; tentatively, D is TRBD1 (6 bases). Germline V gene sequence: CDR1 DFQATT, CDR2 SNEGSKA (reference sequence). The CDR3 loop spans 14 amino acids. Trimming took 8 bases from V and 0 from J, leaving 15 bases between them. CDR3 loop: CSLAGGQSTDTQYF. The CDR3 nucleotides read TGCAGTTTAGCAGGCGGACAGAGCACAGATACGCAGTATTTT.

This clonotype was recorded at least ten times. The chain joins TRBV10-3 to TRBJ2-2, with unresolved D. The CDR3 has 11 residues. Trimming took off 8 bases at V and 6 bases at J, with 7 bases between the two ends. Germline V lookup: CDR1 ENHRY, CDR2 SYGVKD. The DNA of the CDR3 is TGTGCCATCTCTCCCTCCGGGGAGCTGTTTTTT. Translated: CAISPSGELFF.

The chain has TRBV4-3 and TRBJ2-1; TRBD2 agrees at 11 bases. The CDR3 totals 20 residues. With V trimmed by 3 bases and J by 3 bases, 16 bases remained unmatched. From germline, CDR1 is LGHNA and CDR2 YSLEER. CDR3 loop: CASSQALLAGDHGGYNEQFF. CDR3 DNA: TGCGCCAGCAGCCAGGCTTTACTAGCGGGAGACCATGGGGGCTACAATGAGCAGTTCTTC.

The CDR3 loop reads CASSPWTSENTGELFF. CDR3 DNA sequence: TGTGCCAGCAGCCCGTGGACTAGCGAGAACACCGGGGAGCTGTTTTTT. This chain connects TRBV6-2 or TRBV6-3 to TRBJ2-2, with 9 bases that match TRBD2. J gave up 1 base and V 6 bases, and 6 bases lay outside the gene matches. This CDR3 is built from 16 residues. In germline, CDR1 is MNHEY, CDR2 SVGEGT.

Many counts were recorded for this clonotype. The rearrangement uses TRBV12-3 or TRBV12-4 and TRBJ2-3; D is uncertain. The CDR3 totals 11 residues. The ends were cut back, 7 bases at V and 5 bases at J, with 7 bases in the middle. The CDR3 sequence: CASMGKDTQYF. CDR3 nucleotides: TGTGCCAGCATGGGGAAAGATACGCAGTATTTT.

This clonotype was counted many times. The V and J genes are TRBV20-1 and TRBJ2-7; no clear D. Per the germline V gene, CDR1 is DFQATT and CDR2 is SNEGSKA (reference sequence). There are 16 residues in the CDR3. The ends were cut back, 0 bases at V and 0 bases at J, with 15 bases in the middle. The CDR3 reads CSARDPERLSSYEQYF. The CDR3 coding sequence is TGCAGTGCTAGAGATCCTGAGCGACTGAGCTCCTACGAGCAGTACTTC.

This clonotype occurred many times. V usage is TRBV10-3 and J usage is TRBJ1-1; a possible D gene is TRBD1 (5 bases). The CDR3 runs 14 residues. The germline gives CDR1 ENHRY, CDR2 SYGVKD. Trimming shortened V by 4 bases and J by 1 base, and 10 bases separated the two germline ends. In DNA, the CDR3 is TGTGCCATCAGTGTGGCAGGGACGAACACTGAAGCTTTCTTT. As protein: CAISVAGTNTEAFF.

This clonotype was seen at least ten times. The chain joins TRBV9 to TRBJ2-7; D might be TRBD1 (5 bases). The CDR3 runs 15 residues. CDR1 is SGDLS, CDR2 YYNGEE, per germline. Trimming stripped 4 bases from V and 3 bases from J, with 17 bases between. The CDR3 coding sequence is TGTGCCAGCAGCCAGGGAACAGCCAGTGGCTACGAGCAGTACTTC. Its translation: CASSQGTASGYEQYF.

The sample holds a few counts of this clonotype. The V call is TRBV5-1, the J call TRBJ2-5; D is possibly TRBD1 or TRBD2 (5 bases each). The CDR3 has 14 amino acids. CDR1 and CDR2 from the germline V gene are SGHRS and YFSETQ. The ends were cut back, 4 bases at V and 1 base at J, with 11 bases in the middle. The CDR3 nucleotides are TGCGCCAGCAGCGTAACGGGGCCCCAAGAGACCCAGTACTTC. Its translation: CASSVTGPQETQYF.